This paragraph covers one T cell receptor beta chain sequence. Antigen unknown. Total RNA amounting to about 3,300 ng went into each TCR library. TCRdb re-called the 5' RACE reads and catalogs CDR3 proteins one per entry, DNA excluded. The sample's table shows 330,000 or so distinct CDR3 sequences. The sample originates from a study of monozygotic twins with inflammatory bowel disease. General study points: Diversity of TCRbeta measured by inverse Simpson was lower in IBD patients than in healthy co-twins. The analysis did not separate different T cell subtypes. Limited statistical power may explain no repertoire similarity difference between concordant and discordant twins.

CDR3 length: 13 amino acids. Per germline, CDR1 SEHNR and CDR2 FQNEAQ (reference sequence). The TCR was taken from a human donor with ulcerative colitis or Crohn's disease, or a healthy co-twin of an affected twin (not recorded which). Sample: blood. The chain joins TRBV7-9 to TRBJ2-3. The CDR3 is CASSTEWSDTQYF.